Detailed here is one T cell receptor (beta chain). No antigen is known for it. This sample's treatment: approximately nine-day PBMC culture with coronavirus spike peptide pools or control peptides (ViraFEST assay). In the ViraFEST assay, peptide-pool expansion preceded TCR sequencing of expanded clonotypes. Positivity by PCR occurred from March to December 2020, a period that predated US Alpha, Beta and Delta variants. The germline gives CDR1 LGHNA, CDR2 YNFKEQ. The V end lost 6 bases, the J end lost 4 bases, and 13 bases lay between the germline ends. This CDR3 is built from 14 residues. The data originate from a study of vaccination and CD4 T cells after COVID-19. For the study at large: A vaccine, either BNT162b2 or mRNA-1273, was given to participants in two doses.

Once obtained from cultured CD4+ T cells, the DNA was sequenced using the Oncomine TCR Beta short-read assay. TCRdb reprocessed the PCR reads with MiXCR, giving one entry per CDR3 protein. The sample has 15,000 to 20,000 distinct CDR3 sequences, under 60% seen once. Sequencing input: CD4+ T cells from blood, cultured in vitro. This rearrangement joins TRBV4-2 to TRBJ1-5, with D possibly being TRBD1 (6 bases). The clonotype originates from a human donor who had recovered from COVID-19. The CDR3 sequence: CASSQGFGNQPQHF. As DNA, the CDR3 is TGTGCCAGCAGTCAGGGGTTTGGGAATCAGCCCCAGCATTTT.